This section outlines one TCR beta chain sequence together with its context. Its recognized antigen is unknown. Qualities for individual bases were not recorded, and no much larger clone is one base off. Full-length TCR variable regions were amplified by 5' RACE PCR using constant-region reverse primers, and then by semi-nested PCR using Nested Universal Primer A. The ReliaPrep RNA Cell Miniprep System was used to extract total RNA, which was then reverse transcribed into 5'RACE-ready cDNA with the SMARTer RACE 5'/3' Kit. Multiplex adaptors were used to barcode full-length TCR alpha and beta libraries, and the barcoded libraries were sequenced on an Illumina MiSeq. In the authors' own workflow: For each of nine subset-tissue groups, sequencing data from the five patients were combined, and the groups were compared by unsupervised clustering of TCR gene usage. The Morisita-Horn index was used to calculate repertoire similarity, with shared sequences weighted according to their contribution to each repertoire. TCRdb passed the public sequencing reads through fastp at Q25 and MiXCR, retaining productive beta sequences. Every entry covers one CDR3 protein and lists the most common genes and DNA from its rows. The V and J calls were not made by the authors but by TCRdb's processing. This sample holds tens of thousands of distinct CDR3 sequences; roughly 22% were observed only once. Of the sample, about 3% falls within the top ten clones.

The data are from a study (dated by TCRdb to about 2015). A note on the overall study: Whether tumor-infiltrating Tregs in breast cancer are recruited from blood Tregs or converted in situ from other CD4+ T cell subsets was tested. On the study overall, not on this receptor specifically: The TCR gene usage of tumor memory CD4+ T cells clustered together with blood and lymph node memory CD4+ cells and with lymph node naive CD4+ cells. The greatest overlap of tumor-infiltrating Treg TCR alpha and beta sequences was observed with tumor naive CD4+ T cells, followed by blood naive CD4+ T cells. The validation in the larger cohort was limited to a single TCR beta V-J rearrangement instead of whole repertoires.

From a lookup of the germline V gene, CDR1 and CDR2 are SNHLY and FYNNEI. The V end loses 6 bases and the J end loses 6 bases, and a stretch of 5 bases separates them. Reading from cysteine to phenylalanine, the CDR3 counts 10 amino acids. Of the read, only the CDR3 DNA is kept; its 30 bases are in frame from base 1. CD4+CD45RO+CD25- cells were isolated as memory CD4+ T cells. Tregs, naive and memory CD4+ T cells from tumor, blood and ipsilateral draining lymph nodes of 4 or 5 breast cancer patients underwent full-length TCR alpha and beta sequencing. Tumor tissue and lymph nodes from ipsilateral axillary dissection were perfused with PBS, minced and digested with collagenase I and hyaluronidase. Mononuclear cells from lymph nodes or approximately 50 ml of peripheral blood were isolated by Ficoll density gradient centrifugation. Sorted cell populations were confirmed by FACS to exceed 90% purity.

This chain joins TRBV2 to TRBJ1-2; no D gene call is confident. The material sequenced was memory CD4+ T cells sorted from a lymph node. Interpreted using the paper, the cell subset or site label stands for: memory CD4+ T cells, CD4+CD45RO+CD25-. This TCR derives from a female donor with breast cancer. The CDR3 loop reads CASRLDGYTF. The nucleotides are TGTGCCAGCAGGTTGGATGGCTACACCTTC.